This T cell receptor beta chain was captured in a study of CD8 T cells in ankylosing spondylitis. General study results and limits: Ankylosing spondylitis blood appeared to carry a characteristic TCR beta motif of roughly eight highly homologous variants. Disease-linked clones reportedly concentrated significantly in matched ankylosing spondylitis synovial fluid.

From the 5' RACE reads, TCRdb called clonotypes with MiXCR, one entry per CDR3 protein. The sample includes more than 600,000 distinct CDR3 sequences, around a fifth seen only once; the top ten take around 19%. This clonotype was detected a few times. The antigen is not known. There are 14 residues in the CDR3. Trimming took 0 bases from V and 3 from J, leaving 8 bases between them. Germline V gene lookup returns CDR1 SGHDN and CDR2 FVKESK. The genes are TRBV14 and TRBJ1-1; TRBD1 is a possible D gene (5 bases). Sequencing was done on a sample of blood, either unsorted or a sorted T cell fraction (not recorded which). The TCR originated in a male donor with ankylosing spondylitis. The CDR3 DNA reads TGTGCCAGCAGCCAAGAGGAGGGGTACACTGAAGCTTTCTTT. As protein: CASSQEEGYTEAFF.